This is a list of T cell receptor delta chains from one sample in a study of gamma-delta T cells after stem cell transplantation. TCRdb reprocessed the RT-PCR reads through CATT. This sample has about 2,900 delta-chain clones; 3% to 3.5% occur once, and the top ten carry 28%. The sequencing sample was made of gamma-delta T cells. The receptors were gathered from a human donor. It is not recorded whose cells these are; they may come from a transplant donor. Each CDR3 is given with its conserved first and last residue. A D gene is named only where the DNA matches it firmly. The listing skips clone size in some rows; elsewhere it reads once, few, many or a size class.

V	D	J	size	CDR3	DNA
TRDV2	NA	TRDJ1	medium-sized	CACDTVGTGRGSTDKLIF	TGTGCCTGTGACACCGTAGGTACTGGGCGGGGAAGCACCGATAAACTCATCTTT
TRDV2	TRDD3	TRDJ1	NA	CACDTVVGDTRYTDKLIF	TGTGCCTGTGACACCGTCGTGGGGGATACGAGGTACACCGATAAACTCATCTTT
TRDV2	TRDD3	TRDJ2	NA	CACDTLLGDNLALTAQLFF	TGTGCCTGTGACACTCTACTGGGGGATAACCTCGCTTTGACAGCACAACTCTTCTTT
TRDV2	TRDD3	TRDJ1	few	CACDVLGDYNTDKLIF	TGTGCCTGTGACGTGCTGGGGGACTATAACACCGATAAACTCATCTTT
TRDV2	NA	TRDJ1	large	CACDPVSGMYTDKLIF	TGTGCCTGTGACCCCGTTAGCGGAATGTACACCGATAAACTCATCTTT
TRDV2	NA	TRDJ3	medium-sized	CACDTGGSSSWDTRQMFF	TGTGCCTGTGACACCGGGGGGTCAAGCTCCTGGGACACCCGACAGATGTTTTTC
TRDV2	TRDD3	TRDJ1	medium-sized	CACDTLTGGPGVTDKLIF	TGTGCCTGTGACACCCTTACTGGGGGACCTGGAGTGACCGATAAACTCATCTTT
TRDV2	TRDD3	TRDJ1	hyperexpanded	CACDTLGDYNTDKLIF	TGTGCCTGTGACACCCTGGGGGACTATAACACCGATAAACTCATCTTT
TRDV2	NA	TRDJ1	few	CACDTVGATLYTDKLIF	TGTGCCTGTGACACCGTGGGGGCTACCTTGTACACCGATAAACTCATCTTT
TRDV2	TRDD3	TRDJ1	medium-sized	CACDLVLGDTRYTDKLIF	TGTGCCTGTGACCTTGTACTGGGGGATACGAGGTACACCGATAAACTCATCTTT
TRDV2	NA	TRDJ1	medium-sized	CACDTLLSSGDKLIF	TGTGCCTGTGACACCTTACTGAGCAGTGGCGATAAACTCATCTTT
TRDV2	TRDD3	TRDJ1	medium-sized	CACVAVGDHVTDKLIF	TGTGCCTGTGTGGCGGTGGGGGATCATGTCACCGATAAACTCATCTTT
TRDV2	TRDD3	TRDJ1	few	CACDTVVGDTRGSNKPIF	TGTGCCTGTGACACCGTCGTGGGGGATACGAGGGGGTCCAATAAACCCATCTTT
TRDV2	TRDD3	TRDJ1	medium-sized	CACDQVLGDNRSDKLIF	TGTGCCTGTGACCAAGTACTGGGGGATAATCGTTCCGATAAACTCATCTTT
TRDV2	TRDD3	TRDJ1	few	CACDPLGDRGDKLIF	TGTGCCTGTGACCCACTGGGGGATAGAGGAGATAAACTCATCTTT